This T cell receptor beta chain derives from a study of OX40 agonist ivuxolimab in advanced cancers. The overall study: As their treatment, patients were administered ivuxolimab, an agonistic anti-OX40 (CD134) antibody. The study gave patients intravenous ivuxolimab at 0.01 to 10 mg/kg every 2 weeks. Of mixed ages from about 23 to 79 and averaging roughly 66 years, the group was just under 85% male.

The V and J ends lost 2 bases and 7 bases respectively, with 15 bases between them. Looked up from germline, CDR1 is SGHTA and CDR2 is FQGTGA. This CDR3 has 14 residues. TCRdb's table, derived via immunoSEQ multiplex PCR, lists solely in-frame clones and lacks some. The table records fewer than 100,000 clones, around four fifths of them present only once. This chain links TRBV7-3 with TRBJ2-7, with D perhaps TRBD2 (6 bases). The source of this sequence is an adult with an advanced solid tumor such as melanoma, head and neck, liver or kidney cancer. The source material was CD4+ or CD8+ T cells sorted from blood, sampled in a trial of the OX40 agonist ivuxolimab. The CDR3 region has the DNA TGTGCCAGCAGCTTAGAGGCCCGGCGGGGAGAGCAGTACTTC. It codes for CASSLEARRGEQYF.